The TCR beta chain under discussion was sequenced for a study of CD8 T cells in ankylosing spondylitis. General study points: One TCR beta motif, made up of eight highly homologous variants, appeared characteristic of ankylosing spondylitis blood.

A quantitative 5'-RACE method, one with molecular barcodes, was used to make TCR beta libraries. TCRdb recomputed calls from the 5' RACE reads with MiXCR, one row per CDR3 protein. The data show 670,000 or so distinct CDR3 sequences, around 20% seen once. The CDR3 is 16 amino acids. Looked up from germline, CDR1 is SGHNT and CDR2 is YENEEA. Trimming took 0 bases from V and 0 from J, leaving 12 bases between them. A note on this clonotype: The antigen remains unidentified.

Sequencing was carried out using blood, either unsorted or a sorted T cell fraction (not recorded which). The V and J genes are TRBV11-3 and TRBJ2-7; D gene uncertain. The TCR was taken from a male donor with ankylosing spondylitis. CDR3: CASSLEGGLGSYEQYF. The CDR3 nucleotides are TGTGCCAGCAGCTTAGAGGGTGGCTTAGGCTCCTACGAGCAGTACTTC.